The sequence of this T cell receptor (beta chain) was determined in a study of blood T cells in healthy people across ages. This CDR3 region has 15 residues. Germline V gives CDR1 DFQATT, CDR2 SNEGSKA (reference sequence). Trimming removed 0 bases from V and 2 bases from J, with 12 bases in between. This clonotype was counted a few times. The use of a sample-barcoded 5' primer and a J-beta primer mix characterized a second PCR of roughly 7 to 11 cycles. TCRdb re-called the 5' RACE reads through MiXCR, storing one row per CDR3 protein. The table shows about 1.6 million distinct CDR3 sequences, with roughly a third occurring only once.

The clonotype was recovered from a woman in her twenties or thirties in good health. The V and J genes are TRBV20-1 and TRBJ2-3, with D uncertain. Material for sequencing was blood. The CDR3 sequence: CSAREGPELTDTQYF. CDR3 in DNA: TGCAGTGCTAGAGAAGGCCCAGAACTCACAGATACGCAGTATTTT.